This record looks at one T cell receptor (beta chain) sequence and its context. The antigen is unknown. The data originate from a study of spatial heterogeneity in lung cancer. Sample time point: sample taken at primary tumor resection. The cohort: approximately 74 early-stage, untreated non-small cell lung cancer patients. Whole-study results and caveats: Tumors with more nonsynonymous mutations had more expanded intratumoral alpha and beta TCRs.

Unique molecular identifiers, one per molecule, were present on every TCR cDNA molecule. TCRdb re-called the 5' RACE reads through MiXCR, storing one row per CDR3 protein. Among about 29,000 distinct CDR3 sequences listed, under 8.5% were seen once. V was trimmed by 7 bases and J by 2 bases, leaving 17 bases between them. CDR1 and CDR2 from the germline V gene are MDHEN and SYDVKM. This CDR3 has 15 amino acids. Specimen: lung tumor tissue, collected at surgery. This receptor was identified in a male donor with early-stage non-small cell lung cancer. The chain is built from TRBV28 and TRBJ1-2; D call uncertain. The CDR3 DNA follows: TGTGCCAGCAATGCCCCCGCCGGAACAAACTATGGCTACACCTTC. It is translated as CASNAPAGTNYGYTF.